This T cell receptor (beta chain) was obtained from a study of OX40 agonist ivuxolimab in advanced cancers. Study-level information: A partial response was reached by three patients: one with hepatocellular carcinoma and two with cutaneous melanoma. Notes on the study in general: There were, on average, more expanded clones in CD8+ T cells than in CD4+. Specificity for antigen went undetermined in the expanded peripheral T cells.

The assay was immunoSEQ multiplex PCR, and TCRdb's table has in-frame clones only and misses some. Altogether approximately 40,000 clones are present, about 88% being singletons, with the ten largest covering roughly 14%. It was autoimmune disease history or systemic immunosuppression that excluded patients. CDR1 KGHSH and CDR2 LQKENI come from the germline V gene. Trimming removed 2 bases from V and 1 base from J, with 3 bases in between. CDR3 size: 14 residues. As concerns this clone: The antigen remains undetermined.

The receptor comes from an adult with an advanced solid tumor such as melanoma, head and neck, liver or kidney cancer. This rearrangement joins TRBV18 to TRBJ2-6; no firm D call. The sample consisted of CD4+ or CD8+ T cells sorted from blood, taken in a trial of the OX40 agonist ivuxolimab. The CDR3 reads CASSPGSGANVLTF. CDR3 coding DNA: TGTGCCAGCTCACCAGGGTCTGGGGCCAACGTCCTGACTTTC.